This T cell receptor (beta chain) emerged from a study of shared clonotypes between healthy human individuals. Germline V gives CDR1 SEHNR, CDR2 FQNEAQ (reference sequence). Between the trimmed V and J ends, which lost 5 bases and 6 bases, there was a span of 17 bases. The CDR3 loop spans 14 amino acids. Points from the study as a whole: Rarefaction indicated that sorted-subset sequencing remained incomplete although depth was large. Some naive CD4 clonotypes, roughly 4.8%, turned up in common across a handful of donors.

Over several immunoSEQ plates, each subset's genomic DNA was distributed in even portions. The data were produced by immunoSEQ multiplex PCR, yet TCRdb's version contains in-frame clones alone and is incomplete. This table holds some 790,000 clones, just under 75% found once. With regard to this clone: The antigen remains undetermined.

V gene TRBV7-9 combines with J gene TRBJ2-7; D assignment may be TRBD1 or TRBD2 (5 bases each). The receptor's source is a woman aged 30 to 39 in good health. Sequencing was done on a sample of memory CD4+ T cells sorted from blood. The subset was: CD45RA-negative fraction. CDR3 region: CASSNRAGTGEQYF. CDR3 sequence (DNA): TGTGCCAGCAGCAATAGAGCTGGGACCGGCGAGCAGTACTTC.